The 3 T cell receptor beta chains listed next were all sequenced from one sample in a study of blood T cell repertoires in COVID-19. Clones were sequenced by immunoSEQ multiplex PCR, and TCRdb holds only the in-frame ones, with some missing. Found here are tens of thousands of clones, around 75% of them singletons; the top ten hold around 60%. The sample comprised peripheral blood. The receptor set was obtained from a man older than 75 with acute or convalescent COVID-19.

V is TRBV6-5 and J is TRBJ1-5; D is perhaps TRBD1 (6 bases). V was clipped by 6 bases and J by 5 bases, with 14 bases between them. The CDR3 length is 14 residues. Germline V gives CDR1 MNHEY, CDR2 SVGAGI. Here the CDR3 reads CASRPDRRDQPQHF. CDR3 bases: TGTGCCAGCAGGCCCGACAGGCGCGATCAGCCCCAGCATTTT.

The table lists this clone with a few counts. J is TRBJ2-7 and V is TRBV28; TRBD1 matches at 10 bases. CDR1 and CDR2 from the germline V gene are MDHEN and SYDVKM. The J segment lost 1 base and the V segment lost 8 bases, leaving 8 bases of the junction unmatched. The CDR3 is 15 residues long. The CDR3 DNA reads as TGTGCCAGCCTAGTCCGGGACAGGGGATCCTACGAGCAGTACTTC. It translates to CASLVRDRGSYEQYF.

The genes are TRBV7-9 and TRBJ1-1; D perhaps matches TRBD1 (6 bases). The germline gives CDR1 SEHNR, CDR2 FQNEAQ (reference sequence). Between the trimmed V and J ends, which lost 5 bases and 5 bases, there was a span of 12 bases. The CDR3 is 13 residues long. CDR3 nucleotides: TGTGCCAGCAGCAGAGGACAGATAACTGAAGCTTTCTTT. This encodes CASSRGQITEAFF. The full variable domain, in which reference TRBV7-9 and TRBJ1-1 provide the parts outside the CDR3, is DTGVSQNPRHKITKRGQNVTFRCDPISEHNRLYWYRQTLGQGPEFLTYFQNEAQLEKSRLLSDRFSAERPKGSFSTLEIQRTEQGDSAMYLCASSRGQITEAFFGQGTRLTVV.